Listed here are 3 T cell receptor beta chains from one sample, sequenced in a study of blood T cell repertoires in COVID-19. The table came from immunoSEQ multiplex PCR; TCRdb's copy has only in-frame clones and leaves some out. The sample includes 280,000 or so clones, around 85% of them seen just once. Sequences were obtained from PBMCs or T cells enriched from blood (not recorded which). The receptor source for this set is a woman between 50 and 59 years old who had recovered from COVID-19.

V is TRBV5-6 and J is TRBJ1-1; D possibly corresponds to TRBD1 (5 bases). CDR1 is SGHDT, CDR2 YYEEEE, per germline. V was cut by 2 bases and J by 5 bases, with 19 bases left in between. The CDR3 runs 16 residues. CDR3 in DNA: TGTGCCAGCAGCTTCGGTCAAGGGGCGCGGGGTACTGAAGCTTTCTTT. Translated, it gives CASSFGQGARGTEAFF.

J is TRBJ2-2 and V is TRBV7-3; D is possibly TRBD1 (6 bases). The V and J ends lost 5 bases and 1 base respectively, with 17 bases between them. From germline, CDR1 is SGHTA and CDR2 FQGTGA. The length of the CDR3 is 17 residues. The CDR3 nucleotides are TGTGCCAGCAGCCGACCCCGGGACACCCAGAACACCGGGGAGCTGTTTTTT. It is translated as CASSRPRDTQNTGELFF.

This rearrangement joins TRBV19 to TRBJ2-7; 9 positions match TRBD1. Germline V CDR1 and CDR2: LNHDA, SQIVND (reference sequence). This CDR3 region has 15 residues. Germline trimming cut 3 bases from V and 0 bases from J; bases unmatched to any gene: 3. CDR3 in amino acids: CASSIGTGNSYEQYF. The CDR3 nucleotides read TGTGCCAGTAGTATTGGGACAGGGAACTCCTACGAGCAGTACTTC.